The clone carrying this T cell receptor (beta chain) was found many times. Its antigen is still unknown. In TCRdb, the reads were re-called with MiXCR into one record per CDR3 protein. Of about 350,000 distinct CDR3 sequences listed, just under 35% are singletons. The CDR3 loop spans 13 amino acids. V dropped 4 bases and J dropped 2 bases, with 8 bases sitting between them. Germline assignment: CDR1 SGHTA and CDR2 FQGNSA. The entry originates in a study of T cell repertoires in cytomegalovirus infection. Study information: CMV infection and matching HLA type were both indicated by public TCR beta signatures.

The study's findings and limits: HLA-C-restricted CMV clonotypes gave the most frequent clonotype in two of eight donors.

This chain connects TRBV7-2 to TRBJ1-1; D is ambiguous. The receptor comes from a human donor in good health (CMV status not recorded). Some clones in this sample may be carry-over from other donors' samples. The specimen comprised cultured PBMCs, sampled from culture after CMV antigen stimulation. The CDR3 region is CASSWNLNTEAFF. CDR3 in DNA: TGTGCCAGCAGCTGGAACTTAAACACTGAAGCTTTCTTT. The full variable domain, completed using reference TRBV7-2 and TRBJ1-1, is GAGVSQSPSNKVTEKGKDVELRCDPISGHTALYWYRQSLGQGLEFLIYFQGNSAPDKSGLPSDRFSAERTGGSVSTLTIQRTQQEDSAVYLCASSWNLNTEAFFGQGTRLTVV.